Listed below are T cell receptor beta chains from one sample, sequenced in a study of blood T cell repertoires in COVID-19. The data were produced by immunoSEQ multiplex PCR, yet TCRdb's version contains in-frame clones alone and is incomplete. The sample includes fewer than 150,000 clones, roughly 90% seen only once; the top ten take approximately 3.9%. Input material: peripheral blood. The receptors originated from an older woman with COVID-19, enrolled during active disease. Each CDR3 is given with its conserved first and last residue. D genes are given only for firm matches. Size values are once, few and many counts, or a class for expanded clones, and some rows have none.

size	D	J	V	CDR3	DNA
NA	NA	TRBJ2-2	TRBV5-1	CASSLQGSAGELFF	TGCGCCAGCAGCCTGCAGGGTTCGGCCGGGGAGCTGTTTTTT
NA	NA	TRBJ2-5	TRBV11-2	CASSLVSRTPGTQYF	TGTGCCAGCAGCTTAGTAAGCCGAACCCCCGGGACCCAGTACTTC
NA	TRBD1	TRBJ1-1	TRBV19	CASTLGGTGRTEAFF	TGTGCCAGTACCCTGGGGGGGACAGGGCGCACTGAAGCTTTCTTT
once	TRBD2	TRBJ2-7	TRBV15	CATSARTSYEQYF	TGTGCCACCAGCGCCCGGACTAGTTACGAGCAGTACTTC
NA	NA	TRBJ1-2	TRBV20-1	CSATTRAPTF	TGCAGTGCTACTACTAGGGCCCCCACCTTC
NA	TRBD1	TRBJ2-7	TRBV5-5	CASSLDRGYEQYF	TGTGCCAGCAGCTTGGACAGGGGATACGAGCAGTACTTC
few	NA	TRBJ2-2	TRBV7-9	CASSTVLRTVSWELFF	TGTGCCAGCAGCACCGTACTCCGGACAGTGTCTTGGGAGCTGTTTTTT
once	NA	TRBJ1-5	TRBV2	CASSEEQGKPQHF	TGTGCCAGCAGTGAGGAACAGGGCAAGCCCCAGCATTTT
NA	TRBD1	TRBJ1-1	TRBV7-2	CASSPQTGVTEAFF	TGTGCCAGCAGCCCCCAGACAGGGGTCACTGAAGCTTTCTTT
NA	TRBD1	TRBJ2-7	TRBV7-3	CASSQGTASYEQYF	TGTGCCAGCAGCCAAGGGACAGCCTCCTACGAGCAGTACTTC
NA	TRBD1	TRBJ2-2	TRBV4-3	CASSHQTGRDTGELFF	TGCGCCAGCAGCCACCAGACAGGGCGGGACACCGGGGAGCTGTTTTTT
NA	TRBD1	TRBJ1-2	TRBV19	CASSNRGRYGYTF	TGTGCCAGTAGTAACAGGGGGCGGTATGGCTACACCTTC
NA	NA	TRBJ2-3	TRBV2	CASSERQITDTQYF	TGTGCCAGCAGTGAGAGACAGATCACAGATACGCAGTATTTT
NA	NA	TRBJ2-1	TRBV7-2	CASSLDLGGYNEQFF	TGTGCCAGCAGCTTAGACCTCGGAGGGTACAATGAGCAGTTCTTC
NA	NA	TRBJ1-2	TRBV11-2	CASSLMAAYGYTF	TGTGCCAGCAGCTTAATGGCTGCCTATGGCTACACCTTC
NA	TRBD1	TRBJ2-7	TRBV19	CASRAGTGSYEQYF	TGTGCCAGTCGTGCCGGGACAGGCTCCTACGAGCAGTACTTC
NA	TRBD2	TRBJ2-5	TRBV5-4	CASSPGVQRGGPETQYF	TGTGCCAGCAGCCCTGGTGTCCAGCGGGGGGGCCCAGAGACCCAGTACTTC
NA	NA	TRBJ1-1	TRBV11-2	CASSFQGHTEAFF	TGTGCCAGCAGCTTTCAGGGTCACACTGAAGCTTTCTTT
NA	TRBD1	TRBJ1-4	TRBV5-4	CASSSLDRGPEKLFF	TGTGCCAGCAGCTCACTGGACAGGGGGCCTGAAAAACTGTTTTTT
NA	TRBD1	TRBJ2-2	TRBV19	CASSEWAGTANTGELFF	TGTGCCAGCTCAGAGTGGGCCGGGACAGCGAACACCGGGGAGCTGTTTTTT
once	TRBD1	TRBJ2-7	TRBV23-1	CASWGTGGSYEQYF	TGCGCCAGCTGGGGGACAGGGGGGTCCTACGAGCAGTACTTC
NA	TRBD1	TRBJ1-1	TRBV27	CASSPRKVTGTGWDTEAFF	TGTGCCAGCAGTCCCAGAAAAGTCACCGGGACAGGGTGGGACACTGAAGCTTTCTTT
NA	NA	TRBJ1-2	TRBV7-2	CASSLGRGGYGYTF	TGTGCCAGCAGCTTAGGGCGCGGGGGCTATGGCTACACCTTC
NA	NA	TRBJ1-1	TRBV5-1	CASGLYRSGDTEAFF	TGCGCCAGCGGCCTTTATAGGTCCGGGGACACTGAAGCTTTCTTT
NA	TRBD1	TRBJ2-1	TRBV6-6	CASRGTGESSYNEQFF	TGTGCCAGCAGGGGGACAGGTGAGAGCTCCTACAATGAGCAGTTCTTC
NA	TRBD1	TRBJ1-2	TRBV11-2	CASSVPGTELYGYTF	TGTGCCAGCAGCGTTCCCGGGACAGAGCTATATGGCTACACCTTC
NA	NA	TRBJ1-2	TRBV2	CASSPGTLSYTF	TGTGCCAGCAGTCCCGGGACATTAAGCTACACCTTC
NA	NA	TRBJ2-5	TRBV18	CASSPTGSQETQYF	TGTGCCAGCTCACCCACAGGATCACAAGAGACCCAGTACTTC
NA	TRBD1	TRBJ1-5	TRBV19	CASRGQGSQPQHF	TGTGCCAGTAGAGGACAGGGTAGTCAGCCCCAGCATTTT
few	NA	TRBJ1-1	TRBV6-5	CASSYRGRNTEAFF	TGTGCCAGCAGTTATAGGGGTCGGAACACTGAAGCTTTCTTT
NA	TRBD1	TRBJ1-5	TRBV5-8	CASSYKGTDRNQPQHF	TGTGCCAGCAGCTATAAAGGGACAGATAGGAATCAGCCCCAGCATTTT
NA	NA	TRBJ1-5	TRBV5-1	CASSLGTDSNQPQHF	TGCGCCAGCAGCTTGGGGACAGATAGCAATCAGCCCCAGCATTTT
NA	NA	TRBJ1-6	TRBV5-4	CASSPGSSVYNSPLHF	TGTGCCAGCAGCCCGGGGTCGAGTGTCTATAATTCACCCCTCCACTTT
NA	NA	TRBJ2-7	TRBV20-1	CSASGAAYEQYF	TGCAGTGCTAGTGGGGCAGCCTACGAGCAGTACTTC
NA	TRBD1	TRBJ2-7	TRBV12-3/TRBV12-4	CASSSGQGYEQYF	TGTGCCAGCAGTTCGGGACAGGGCTACGAGCAGTACTTC
NA	TRBD1	TRBJ2-2	TRBV15	CATSRDRATGELFF	TGTGCCACCAGCAGGGACAGGGCCACCGGGGAGCTGTTTTTT
NA	NA	TRBJ2-5	TRBV5-4	CASSLGSGQETQYF	TGTGCCAGCAGCTTGGGGTCGGGTCAAGAGACCCAGTACTTC
once	NA	TRBJ2-3	TRBV5-1	CASSLDNTDTQYF	TGCGCCAGCAGCTTGGATAACACAGATACGCAGTATTTT
NA	TRBD1	TRBJ1-3	TRBV18	CASSPGQGTRAGNTIYF	TGTGCCAGCTCACCGGGACAGGGGACGAGGGCTGGAAACACCATATATTTT
NA	TRBD1	TRBJ2-5	TRBV5-1	CASSLAGGTGGGETQYF	TGCGCCAGCAGCTTGGCCGGAGGGACAGGGGGCGGGGAGACCCAGTACTTC
once	NA	TRBJ1-5	TRBV27	CASSLSPGRGSNQPQHF	TGTGCCAGCAGTTTGTCCCCAGGGAGGGGAAGCAATCAGCCCCAGCATTTT
NA	NA	TRBJ2-3	TRBV5-1	CASSPKGGSTDTQYF	TGCGCCAGCAGCCCCAAGGGGGGGAGCACAGATACGCAGTATTTT
NA	NA	TRBJ1-2	TRBV27	CASRAGTGGHGYTF	TGTGCCAGCAGGGCGGGGACCGGGGGACATGGCTACACCTTC
NA	NA	TRBJ1-1	TRBV6-5	CASSPTGNTEAFF	TGTGCCAGCAGCCCGACAGGGAACACTGAAGCTTTCTTT
NA	NA	TRBJ1-2	TRBV5-1	CASSLDRSYGYTF	TGCGCCAGCAGCTTGGACAGGAGTTATGGCTACACCTTC
NA	NA	TRBJ2-5	TRBV6-2/TRBV6-3	CAGSYRQGLDDGRTQYF	TGTGCCGGCAGTTACCGACAGGGCCTGGACGACGGGAGGACCCAGTACTTC
few	TRBD1	TRBJ1-2	TRBV4-3	CASSPGQGAGYGYTF	TGCGCCAGCAGCCCAGGACAGGGGGCGGGCTATGGCTACACCTTC
NA	NA	TRBJ2-5	TRBV30	CAWSLQRETQYF	TGTGCCTGGAGTCTCCAGAGGGAGACCCAGTACTTC
NA	NA	TRBJ2-7	TRBV10-3	CAISSDRFYEQYF	TGTGCCATCAGCTCTGACAGGTTTTACGAGCAGTACTTC
NA	TRBD2	TRBJ2-7	TRBV5-4	CASREGLRAHEQYF	TGTGCCAGCAGGGAGGGACTACGGGCCCACGAGCAGTACTTC
NA	TRBD2	TRBJ2-6	TRBV7-2	CASSVGGAGANVLTF	TGTGCCAGCAGCGTTGGGGGGGCTGGGGCCAACGTCCTGACTTTC